One sample yielded the 9 T cell receptor beta chains listed below, sequenced in a study of T cells in Graves' hyperthyroidism and ophthalmopathy. Amplification targeted TCR beta CDR3 regions from RNA transcripts. First-round RT-PCR targeting the TCR CDR3 was performed with the HTBI primer set. Each CDR3 protein is one row after TCRdb ran MiXCR on the multiplex PCR reads. The sample yields about 540,000 distinct CDR3 sequences, just over 45% seen once. Sequenced sample: peripheral blood or thyroid tissue (not recorded which). Receptors originate from a woman in her late teens or twenties with Graves' hyperthyroidism.

At least ten counts were recorded for this clonotype. The chain combines TRBV10-2 with TRBJ2-5; either TRBD1 or TRBD2 may supply D (7 bases each). Germline assignment: CDR1 WSHSY and CDR2 SAAADI. Deletions cut 5 bases from V and 10 bases from J, with 17 bases between. CDR3 length equals 13 residues. CDR3 sequence (DNA): TGCGCCAGCAGTTCAGGGGGAGGGCCTGTCCAGTACTTC. Protein sequence: CASSSGGGPVQYF.

This rearrangement joins TRBV2 to TRBJ2-7, with D unclear. V was pared by 7 bases and J by 2 bases, with 18 bases between. Germline-derived CDR1 and CDR2 are SNHLY and FYNNEI. The CDR3 covers 15 residues. In DNA, the CDR3 is TGTGCCAGCATGGTATTTCGGACCCAAGCCTACGAGCAGTACTTC. This gives the protein CASMVFRTQAYEQYF.

The rearrangement uses TRBV20-1 and TRBJ2-7; TRBD2 matches 11 bases. The J segment lost 4 bases and the V segment lost 0 bases, leaving 5 bases of the junction unmatched. The CDR3 runs 15 residues. Per germline, CDR1 DFQATT and CDR2 SNEGSKA (reference sequence). Here the CDR3 DNA reads TGCAGTGCTAGAGATACTAGCGGGAGTCTATACGAGCAGTACTTC. Protein sequence: CSARDTSGSLYEQYF.

The sample holds many counts of this clonotype. The CDR3 coding sequence is TGCAGCGTTGAACTAGAGGGGGGAAGCAATCAGCCCCAGCATTTT. This codes for CSVELEGGSNQPQHF. This rearrangement joins TRBV29-1 to TRBJ1-5; D is perhaps TRBD1 (6 bases). CDR1 and CDR2 from the germline V gene are SQVTM and ANQGSEA. V lost 2 bases, J lost 1 base, and 12 bases lay in between. The CDR3 is 15 amino acids.

CDR3 nucleotide sequence: TGCAGTGCTCAATCGACAGGCGCTAACTATGGCTACACCTTC. Amino acid sequence: CSAQSTGANYGYTF. This rearrangement joins TRBV20-1 to TRBJ1-2; perhaps TRBD1 as D (6 bases). Germline V gene data show CDR1 as DFQATT and CDR2 as SNEGSKA (reference sequence). V was clipped by 5 bases and J by 0 bases, with 13 bases between them. The CDR3 extends over 14 amino acids.

The gene calls are TRBV12-5 and TRBJ2-7; D call uncertain. Trimming took 3 bases from V and 1 from J, leaving 10 bases between them. This CDR3 has 14 residues. Germline V gene data show CDR1 as LGHNT and CDR2 as FRNRAP. CDR3 sequence reads: CASGFGRRSYEQYF. Written as DNA, the CDR3 is TGTGCTAGTGGTTTCGGCAGGCGATCCTACGAGCAGTACTTC.

The rearrangement uses TRBV7-2 and TRBJ1-6, with a tentative D call TRBD1 (6 bases). The V gene's germline CDR1 is SGHTA and CDR2 FQGNSA. This CDR3 spans 17 amino acids. Trimming shortened V by 6 bases and J by 0 bases, and 15 bases separated the two germline ends. CDR3 nucleotide sequence: TGTGCCAGCAGACCTACCACAGGGAGCTCCTATAATTCACCCCTCCACTTT. Protein product: CASRPTTGSSYNSPLHF.

The chain employs TRBV24-1 and TRBJ1-1; D is unresolved. This CDR3 has 14 residues. Germline assignment: CDR1 KGHDR and CDR2 SFDVKD. The CDR3 loop is CASRSPVGNTEAFF. CDR3 nucleotide sequence: TGTGCTTCCCGTTCCCCCGTGGGGAACACTGAAGCTTTCTTT.

As to this clonotype: Being one base from a much bigger clone, this may be a read error. The V call is TRBV29-1, the J call TRBJ2-5, with D unclear. CDR1 is SQVTM, CDR2 ANQGSEA, per germline. The CDR3 has 13 amino acids. CDR3 nucleotides: TGCAGCGTTGATGGCAGCCAAATGGTAGGCCAGCACTTC. Encoded protein: CSVDGSQMVGQHF. The variable domain in full, with the rest retrieved from reference TRBV29-1 and TRBJ2-5, is SAVISQKPSRDICQRGTSLTIQCQVDSQVTMMFWYRQQPGQSLTLIATANQGSEATYESGFVIDKFPISRPNLTFSTLTVSNMSPEDSSIYLCSVDGSQMVGQHFGPGTRLLVL.